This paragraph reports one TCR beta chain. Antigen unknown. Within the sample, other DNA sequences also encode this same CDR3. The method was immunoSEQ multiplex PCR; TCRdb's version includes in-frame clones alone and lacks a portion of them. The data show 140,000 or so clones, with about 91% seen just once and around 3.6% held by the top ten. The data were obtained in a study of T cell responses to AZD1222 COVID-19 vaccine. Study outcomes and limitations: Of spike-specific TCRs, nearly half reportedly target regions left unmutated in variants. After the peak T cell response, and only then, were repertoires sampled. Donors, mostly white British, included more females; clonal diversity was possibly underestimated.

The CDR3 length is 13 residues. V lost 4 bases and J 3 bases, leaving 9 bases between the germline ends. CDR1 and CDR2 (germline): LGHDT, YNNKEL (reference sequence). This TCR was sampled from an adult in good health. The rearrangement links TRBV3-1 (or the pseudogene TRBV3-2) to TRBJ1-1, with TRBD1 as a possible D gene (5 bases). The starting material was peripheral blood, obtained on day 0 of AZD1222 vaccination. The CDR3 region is CASSRQGDTEAFF. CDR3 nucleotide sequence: TGTGCCAGCAGCCGGCAAGGGGACACTGAAGCTTTCTTT.